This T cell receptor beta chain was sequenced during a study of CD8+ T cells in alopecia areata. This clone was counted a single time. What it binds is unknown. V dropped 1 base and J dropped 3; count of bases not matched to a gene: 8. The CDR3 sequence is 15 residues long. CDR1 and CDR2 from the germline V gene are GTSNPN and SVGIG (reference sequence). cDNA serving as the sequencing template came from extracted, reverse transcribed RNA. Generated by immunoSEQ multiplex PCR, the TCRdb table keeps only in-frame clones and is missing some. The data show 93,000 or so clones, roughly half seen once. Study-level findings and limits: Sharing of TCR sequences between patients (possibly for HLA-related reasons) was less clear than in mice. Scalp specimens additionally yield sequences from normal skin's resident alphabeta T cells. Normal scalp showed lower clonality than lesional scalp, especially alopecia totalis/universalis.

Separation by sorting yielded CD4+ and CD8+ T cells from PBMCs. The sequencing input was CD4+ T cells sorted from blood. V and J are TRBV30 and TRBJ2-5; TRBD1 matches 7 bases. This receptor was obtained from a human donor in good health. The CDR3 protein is CAWSARNRGKETQYF. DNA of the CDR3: TGTGCCTGGAGTGCAAGAAACAGGGGAAAAGAGACCCAGTACTTC. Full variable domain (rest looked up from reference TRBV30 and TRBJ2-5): SQTIHQWPATLVQPVGSPLSLECTVEGTSNPNLYWYRQAAGRGLQLLFYSVGIGQISSEVPQNLSASRPQDRQFILSSKKLLLSDSGFYLCAWSARNRGKETQYFGPGTRLLVL.